This entry concerns a single T cell receptor beta chain. Its specific antigen is unknown. Base qualities are not at hand, and no much larger clone is one base apart. No patient had received any treatment before thyroid surgery. Patient clinical samples collected from 2012 to 2018 were retrospectively analysed using T-cell receptor beta sequencing. For CDR1 and CDR2, the germline V gene lists SGHAT and FQNNGV. Counted from cysteine to phenylalanine, this CDR3 has 12 amino acids. The entry retains the CDR3 DNA only, 36 bases that are in frame from base 1. Trimming takes 8 bases off V and 5 bases off J; junction bases not matched to a gene: 4. The sample belongs to a study of metastatic and nonmetastatic thyroid tumors (dated by TCRdb to 2018 to 2020). Describing the broader study: Repertoires were compared across peripheral blood and tumor or nodule tissue samples from malignant and benign thyroid patients.

The method was PCR. TCRdb names Illumina HiSeq 4000 as the instrument used. The TCR beta-chain CDR3 region of each patient was profiled by high-throughput sequencing. Turning to the authors' computational methods: A classifier to discriminate distant-metastatic papillary thyroid cancer patients was built from CDR3 differences across clinicopathological groups. Repertoire diversity was assessed with the Shannon index, and tumor-blood repertoire similarity with the Morisita-Horn index. TCRdb redid the processing of the public reads, applying fastp at Q25 and MiXCR, and retained in-frame beta chains. The V and J calls, along with clone size, are taken from TCRdb and not from the paper's own processing. The sample table shows tens of thousands of clones, and 18% are seen once. The top ten clones comprise 8% to 11% of the sample. Results and caveats for the whole study, not just this receptor: TCR beta diversity was reported as significantly higher in malignant tumors than in benign nodules, in both blood and tumor samples.

The sequence was collected from a female donor with papillary thyroid cancer or a benign thyroid nodule (not recorded which). Some clones in this sample may be carry-over from other donors' samples. Recombination connected TRBV11-2 to TRBJ1-1; 8 junctional bases match TRBD1. The sequenced sample consisted of blood. Here is the DNA: TGTGCCAGCCGCAGGGGGCTGACTGAAGCTTTCTTT. This translates into CASRRGLTEAFF.